The rows below give T cell receptor beta chains drawn from one sample of a study of immune heterogeneity within non-small cell lung tumors. In TCRdb, the multiplex PCR reads were re-called with MiXCR into one record per CDR3 protein. The sample comprises 2,500 to 3,000 distinct CDR3 sequences, 25% to 30% of which are singletons, and 20% rests with the top ten. Specimen: lung tumor tissue. These receptors all come from a man aged 60 to 69 with non-small cell lung cancer. CDR3s include the opening cysteine and the closing phenylalanine or tryptophan. The D gene is left open where the match is weak. Clone size is stated in some rows and not others, as once, few, many or a class when expanded.

medium-sized	TRBD2	TRBV2	TRBJ2-5	TGTGCCAGCAGAGGCAGCGGGAGGGCCTTGATAGAGACCCAGTACTTC	CASRGSGRALIETQYF
few	TRBD1	TRBV4-1	TRBJ1-1	TGCGCCAGCAGCCGCACAGGGGTCGCGAACACTGAAGCTTTCTTT	CASSRTGVANTEAFF
NA	NA	TRBV20-1	TRBJ2-5	TGCAGTGCTGGGAGTTTTGGGCTCCCCAAAGAGACCCAGTACTTC	CSAGSFGLPKETQYF
once	NA	TRBV6-1	TRBJ2-3	TGTGCCAGCAGTGAACCAGGCACAGATACGCAGTATTTT	CASSEPGTDTQYF
medium-sized	TRBD1	TRBV6-1	TRBJ2-2	TGTGCCAGCAGACGGGGGACAGGTAACACCGGGGAGCTGTTTTTT	CASRRGTGNTGELFF
medium-sized	NA	TRBV6-1	TRBJ1-5	TGTGCCAGCCACCCTGACAGTAGCAATCAGCCCCAGCATTTT	CASHPDSSNQPQHF
medium-sized	NA	TRBV20-1	TRBJ1-5	TGCAGTGCTAGGGTGCGAGGGAACCCGTTAAATCAGCCCCAGCATTTT	CSARVRGNPLNQPQHF
NA	TRBD1	TRBV7-8	TRBJ1-5	TGTGCCAGCAGCTTAGGACAGGGGGAGGATCAGCCCCAGCATTTT	CASSLGQGEDQPQHF
medium-sized	TRBD1	TRBV18	TRBJ1-4	TGTGCCAGCTCACCGGGACAGAACGAAAAACTGTTTTTT	CASSPGQNEKLFF
NA	TRBD2	TRBV12-3/TRBV12-4	TRBJ2-3	TGTGCCAGCAGTGTTACTAGCGAGTACACAGATACGAAGTATTTT	CASSVTSEYTDTKYF
medium-sized	NA	TRBV18	TRBJ2-7	TGTGCCAGCTCTCTCACCCGGAGCCCCCAGGTCCGACTCGAGCAGTACTTC	CASSLTRSPQVRLEQYF
medium-sized	NA	TRBV5-5	TRBJ1-6	TGTGCCAGCAGCTTGGTGGAGGGTCGATATTCACCCCTCCACTTT	CASSLVEGRYSPLHF
few	TRBD2	TRBV9	TRBJ2-3	TGTGCCAGCAGCGCGCGGACTAGCACTAAATCTAGCACAGATACGCAGTATTTT	CASSARTSTKSSTDTQYF
medium-sized	NA	TRBV20-1	TRBJ2-5	TGCAGTGCTAGAGGGCCCAAGGGTGCGGAAGGCCCAAAAGAGACCCAGTACTTC	CSARGPKGAEGPKETQYF
medium-sized	NA	TRBV20-1	TRBJ1-1	TGCAGTGCCAGGGGGAACACTGAAGCTTTCTTT	CSARGNTEAFF
NA	NA	TRBV6-5	TRBJ2-5	TGTGCCTGCAGTTACAGCAGGGAGACCCAGTACTTC	CACSYSRETQYF
medium-sized	TRBD2	TRBV11-2	TRBJ2-3	TGTGCCAGCAGCCCCAGGGTAGCGGGAGGCTGGGATACGCAGTATTTT	CASSPRVAGGWDTQYF
medium-sized	NA	TRBV11-3	TRBJ2-1	TGTGCCAGCAGCTTAGGTTCGGGACAGCAGTTCTTC	CASSLGSGQQFF
medium-sized	NA	TRBV3-1	TRBJ2-2	TGTGCCAGCAGCCAATTTAGGGAGGTGCGGTTTTGGGAGCTGTTTTTT	CASSQFREVRFWELFF
medium-sized	TRBD1	TRBV10-3	TRBJ2-5	TGTGCCATCAGTGACCGGGACAGGGGGACTGAGACCCAGTACTTC	CAISDRDRGTETQYF
NA	TRBD1	TRBV6-1	TRBJ1-4	TGTACCAGCAGGGGGCAGGTTTACGGAAAACTGTTTTTT	CTSRGQVYGKLFF
NA	NA	TRBV3-1	TRBJ1-2	TGTGCCAGCAGCCAAGGGGGGATTTTTCTCTACACCTTC	CASSQGGIFLYTF
few	NA	TRBV5-1	TRBJ2-3	TGCGCCAGCGGGGGGGCCCGCACAGATACGCAGTATTTT	CASGGARTDTQYF
NA	TRBD2	TRBV9	TRBJ2-1	TGTGCCAGCAGCGCCCGGCGGACTAGTATGGTTGTTGAGCAGTTCTTC	CASSARRTSMVVEQFF
medium-sized	NA	TRBV6-7	TRBJ2-5	TGTGCCGCAACCCCGCTATCAGGGCGAGAGACCCAGTACTTC	CAATPLSGRETQYF
NA	NA	TRBV15	TRBJ2-2	TGTGCCACCAGCAGAGAGGAGGTGGGGGGCTGGAGGGTCTCCGGGGAGCTGTTTTTT	CATSREEVGGWRVSGELFF
medium-sized	TRBD2	TRBV27	TRBJ2-7	TGTGCCAGCAGGTTAGCGGGAGACTCCTACGAGCAGTACTTC	CASRLAGDSYEQYF
NA	NA	TRBV27	TRBJ1-6	TGTGCCAGCAGTTTACTCCCCCTGTCAGGGTCTGTTAATTCACTCATCCACTTT	CASSLLPLSGSVNSLIHF
medium-sized	TRBD2	TRBV5-1	TRBJ2-7	TGCGCCAGCAGCTCTTCACTAGCGGAGAATGTGCAGTACTTC	CASSSSLAENVQYF
medium-sized	TRBD1	TRBV12-3/TRBV12-4	TRBJ2-1	TGTGCCAGCAGGGGGACAGGAGGCAATGAGCAGTTCTTC	CASRGTGGNEQFF
medium-sized	TRBD1	TRBV5-1	TRBJ1-2	TGCGCCAGCAGCTCGGCCCTCCAAGGGACAGGGGGCGCACATGGCTACACCTTC	CASSSALQGTGGAHGYTF
few	TRBD1	TRBV20-1	TRBJ1-5	TGCAGTGCTACACAGGGGGCGGTGGTAAGCAATCAGCCCCAGCATTTT	CSATQGAVVSNQPQHF
medium-sized	TRBD1	TRBV3-1	TRBJ1-1	TGTGCCAGCAGCCCGACAGGGAAGATAGCTTTCTTT	CASSPTGKIAFF
medium-sized	TRBD1	TRBV5-1	TRBJ1-1	TGCGCCAGCAGCCTGACAGGGTTTGAGGCTGAAGCTTTCTTT	CASSLTGFEAEAFF
NA	NA	TRBV6-1	TRBJ1-5	TGTGTCAGCAGGGGAGCAGGGGATGGCCAGCCCCAGCATTTT	CVSRGAGDGQPQHF
NA	NA	TRBV28	TRBJ2-3	TGTGCCAGCATTTTGATTGGGACAGATACGCAGTATTTT	CASILIGTDTQYF
medium-sized	NA	TRBV7-9	TRBJ1-1	TGTGCCAGCAGCTTAAGGCAGTCAGGGGAAGCTTTCTTT	CASSLRQSGEAFF
medium-sized	NA	TRBV28	TRBJ1-5	TGTGCCAGCAGTACGTATTTGGGAGCCTACAATCAGCCCCAGCATTTT	CASSTYLGAYNQPQHF
NA	NA	TRBV20-1	TRBJ1-2	TGCAGTGCTAGGTGGCAGAGTGGCTACACCTTC	CSARWQSGYTF
medium-sized	NA	TRBV5-1	TRBJ2-7	TGCGCCAGCAGCTTGGGCCAGGGAGTGTACGAGCAGTACTTC	CASSLGQGVYEQYF
large	NA	TRBV29-1	TRBJ1-1	TGCAGCGTTCAGGGGCAGGGGAACACTGAAGCTTTCTTT	CSVQGQGNTEAFF
NA	NA	TRBV12-3/TRBV12-4	TRBJ1-2	TGTGCCAGCAGGCCAAGAGGACAGTCCATCTATGGCTACACCTTC	CASRPRGQSIYGYTF
medium-sized	NA	TRBV7-2	TRBJ1-5	TGTGCCAGCAGCCCCCCCAGCCATCAGCCCCAGCATTTT	CASSPPSHQPQHF
NA	NA	TRBV7-9	TRBJ1-1	TGTGCCAGCAGCCCGGGGGGGGGTGAAGCTTTCTTT	CASSPGGGEAFF
medium-sized	NA	TRBV24-1	TRBJ2-1	TGTGCCACCAGTATCGGTAGTGAGCAGTTCTTC	CATSIGSEQFF
medium-sized	NA	TRBV20-1	TRBJ2-2	TGCAGTGCAGGGGGTCCAACGAACACCGGGGAGCTGTTTTTT	CSAGGPTNTGELFF
few	NA	TRBV19	TRBJ2-2	TGTGCCAGTAGTATAGGAACCACAGCCGGGGAGCTGTTTTTT	CASSIGTTAGELFF
large	NA	TRBV27	TRBJ2-6	TGTGCCAGCAGTTTATCGTCTAGGACCTACCTTGGGGCCAACGTCCTGACTTTC	CASSLSSRTYLGANVLTF